The next 25 T cell receptor beta chains were all read from a single sample in a study of monozygotic twins with inflammatory bowel disease. TCRdb reanalyzed the 5' RACE reads and collapses them to one entry per CDR3 protein, without DNA. The sample holds some 300,000 distinct CDR3 sequences. The sequencing sample was made of blood. The receptor set was obtained from a human donor with ulcerative colitis or Crohn's disease, or a healthy co-twin of an affected twin (not recorded which).

This sequence joins TRBV29-1 and TRBJ2-7. The CDR3 spans 11 residues. Germline assignment: CDR1 SQVTM and CDR2 ANQGSEA. CDR3 sequence reads: CSVGQSYEQYF.

The chain couples TRBV20-1 to TRBJ2-5; checking the TCRdb D call of TRBD1 is not possible without DNA. Germline CDR1 reads DFQATT; CDR2 reads SNEGSKA (reference sequence). This CDR3 spans 13 amino acids. The CDR3 sequence is CSARSGGRETQYF.

The chain employs TRBV4-2 and TRBJ2-1; TCRdb reports TRBD1, a call that lacks DNA to check it against. CDR1 is LGHNA and CDR2 is YNFKEQ in the germline V gene. The CDR3 spans 15 residues. The CDR3 here is CASSLGQGKWDEQFF.

The chain is built from TRBV5-1 and TRBJ1-6. The CDR3 covers 15 residues. From germline, CDR1 is SGHRS and CDR2 YFSETQ. The CDR3 reads CASKVLDESNSPLHF.

The chain recombines TRBV12-3 or TRBV12-4 with TRBJ2-5. CDR3 length equals 13 residues. This CDR3 is CASSLGQSETQYF.

This chain connects TRBV6-1 to TRBJ1-4; the TCRdb call, TRBD1, lacks DNA for checking. Per germline, CDR1 MNHNS and CDR2 SASEGT. CDR3 length: 14 amino acids. This chain's CDR3 is CASSPKGAGEKLFF.

This chain uses TRBV24-1 with TRBJ2-5; checking the TCRdb D call of TRBD1 is not possible without DNA. From germline, CDR1 is KGHDR and CDR2 SFDVKD. CDR3 length: 13 residues. CDR3 sequence reads: CATSTAGEETQYF.

V usage is TRBV7-2 and J usage is TRBJ2-2; TCRdb's D call, TRBD1, is unchecked because there is no DNA. Germline CDR1 SGHTA, CDR2 FQGNSA. The CDR3 runs 16 residues. CDR3 loop: CASSPRGGMDTGELFF.

CDR3 in amino acids: CSATRGDTQYF. The chain carries TRBV20-1 and TRBJ2-3; without DNA, the TCRdb call of TRBD1 cannot be checked. CDR1 is DFQATT, CDR2 SNEGSKA, per germline (reference sequence). The CDR3 is 11 amino acids.

V and J are TRBV18 and TRBJ2-7. Germline V gives CDR1 KGHSH, CDR2 LQKENI. The CDR3 extends over 14 amino acids. CDR3 sequence: CASSLKTGLYEQYF.

This chain connects TRBV29-1 to TRBJ2-7; as DNA is missing, the TRBD1 call by TCRdb cannot be tested. Looked up from germline, CDR1 is SQVTM and CDR2 is ANQGSEA. The CDR3 consists of 13 residues. Here the CDR3 reads CSAGPGQGSEQYF.

The rearrangement links TRBV5-1 to TRBJ2-5; without DNA, the TCRdb call of TRBD1 cannot be checked. This CDR3 has 15 residues. Germline values: CDR1 SGHRS, CDR2 YFSETQ. This chain's CDR3 is CASSPGTMTGETQYF.

This chain joins TRBV4-2 and TRBJ2-2; TCRdb gives TRBD2 as the D gene, but with no DNA this cannot be confirmed. CDR3 length: 13 amino acids. Germline V lookup: CDR1 LGHNA, CDR2 YNFKEQ. This CDR3 is CASCQALARELFF.

The rearrangement joins TRBV18 to TRBJ1-6. Germline V gene lookup returns CDR1 KGHSH and CDR2 LQKENI. This CDR3 is 14 amino acids long. CDR3 sequence: CASSPGTYGSPLHF.

The gene calls are TRBV12-3 or TRBV12-4 and TRBJ2-3; TCRdb's D call, TRBD2, is unchecked because there is no DNA. The CDR3 extends over 17 amino acids. The CDR3 protein is CASTHPPSGGLTDTQYF.

This sequence joins TRBV9 and TRBJ1-5. Germline loops: CDR1 SGDLS, CDR2 YYNGEE. The CDR3 runs 15 residues. The CDR3: CASSVSANSNQPQHF. Drawing the rest from reference TRBV9 and TRBJ1-5, the complete variable domain is DSGVTQTPKHLITATGQRVTLRCSPRSGDLSVYWYQQSLDQGLQFLIQYYNGEERAKGNILERFSAQQFPDLHSELNLSSLELGDSALYFCASSVSANSNQPQHFGDGTRLSIL.

CDR3: CASSRTSSTQYF. The gene calls are TRBV12-3 or TRBV12-4 and TRBJ2-3; TCRdb outputs TRBD2, but without DNA this stays unchecked. CDR3 length equals 12 residues.

This chain joins TRBV20-1 and TRBJ2-1; the TRBD1 assignment by TCRdb is unverifiable without DNA. Germline-derived CDR1 and CDR2 are DFQATT and SNEGSKA (reference sequence). The CDR3 totals 15 residues. The CDR3 region is CSAAPRGQGGNEQFF.

The gene calls are TRBV19 and TRBJ2-7; the TCRdb call, TRBD2, lacks DNA for checking. CDR3 length: 17 amino acids. Germline V gene data show CDR1 as LNHDA and CDR2 as SQIVND (reference sequence). CDR3 sequence reads: CASSIVPYGGYSYEQYF.

The J gene is TRBJ2-7, the V gene TRBV6-5; TCRdb picks TRBD1, but there is no DNA to check that call. Germline loops: CDR1 MNHEY, CDR2 SVGAGI. This CDR3 region has 15 residues. The CDR3 loop is CASSYSGTGLNEQYF.

J is TRBJ2-3 and V is TRBV7-2; as DNA is missing, the TRBD1 call by TCRdb cannot be tested. CDR3 length equals 12 residues. Germline V gene data show CDR1 as SGHTA and CDR2 as FQGNSA. CDR3 loop: CASSPGLDTQYF.

The rearrangement uses TRBV10-2 and TRBJ2-7. This CDR3 has 13 amino acids. Germline V gives CDR1 WSHSY, CDR2 SAAADI. CDR3 sequence: CASITGTSYEQYF.

The chain recombines TRBV7-3 with TRBJ2-5. Per the germline V gene, CDR1 is SGHTA and CDR2 is FQGTGA. CDR3 size: 13 residues. CDR3 sequence reads: CASSRSAQETQYF.

J is TRBJ2-7 and V is TRBV28; with no DNA, the TCRdb D assignment of TRBD1 cannot be verified. Per the germline V gene, CDR1 is MDHEN and CDR2 is SYDVKM. The CDR3 spans 12 residues. The CDR3 sequence: CASRPQGHEQYF.

This chain connects TRBV12-3 or TRBV12-4 to TRBJ1-6. The CDR3 contains 14 residues. The CDR3 loop is CASSLWDYNSPLHF.